Each of the 5 T cell receptor beta chains below was sequenced from the same sample in a study of immune characterization of retroperitoneal liposarcoma (dated by TCRdb to between 2017 and 2020). The library was produced with PCR. TCRdb lists the instrument as NextSeq 500. In-frame beta chains were kept once TCRdb had trimmed the public reads at Q25 with fastp and called clones with MiXCR. Every CDR3 protein is listed once, alongside the most common genes and DNA of its rows. The table for this sample lists under 15,000 distinct CDR3 sequences; roughly 44% of them were counted only once. The biggest ten clones account for roughly 12% of the sample. Sequenced: tumor tissue. The receptors come from a female donor with retroperitoneal liposarcoma.

This chain connects TRBV27 to TRBJ1-6; TRBD1 matches 7 bases. Trimming at V came to 5 bases and at J to 9 bases, leaving 10 bases not matched to a gene. The CDR3 is 15 residues long. The V gene's germline CDR1 is MNHEY and CDR2 SMNVEV (reference sequence). The CDR3 nucleotides read TGTGCCAGCAGTCCGACACAGGGGTTTGGTTCACCCCTCCACTTT. Translation gives CASSPTQGFGSPLHF.

This clonotype was counted only a few times. The chain uses TRBV6-1 and TRBJ2-1; TRBD2 is a possible D gene (6 bases). Trimming took off 6 bases at V and 10 bases at J, with 13 bases between the two ends. Germline CDR1 MNHNS, CDR2 SASEGT. This CDR3 region has 12 residues. Written as DNA, the CDR3 is TGTGCCAGCAGGGAGGGGAGCTACGAGCAGTTCTTC. Translating it yields CASREGSYEQFF.

In its sample, this clonotype ranks as medium-sized (0.01 to 0.1%). This sequence joins TRBV7-8 and TRBJ2-3; D is uncertain. This CDR3 has 13 residues. CDR1 SGHVS and CDR2 FQNEAQ come from the germline V gene. V shed 2 bases and J shed 6 bases, with 9 bases lying between them. This CDR3 reads CASSLFAVDTQYF. DNA for the CDR3: TGTGCCAGCAGCTTATTTGCCGTGGATACGCAGTATTTT.

V gene TRBV6-6 combines with J gene TRBJ2-1, with 9 bases lining up with TRBD2. The CDR3 loop spans 15 amino acids. Germline trimming cut 2 bases from V and 7 bases from J; bases unmatched to any gene: 6. Germline-derived CDR1 and CDR2 are MNHNY and SVGAGI (reference sequence). The CDR3 reads CASSYVSSGTNEQFF. The CDR3 bases are TGTGCCAGCAGTTACGTTTCTAGCGGGACGAATGAGCAGTTCTTC.

The V and J genes are TRBV10-3 and TRBJ2-5; either TRBD1 or TRBD2 may fit D (5 bases each). The better agreement between TRBJ2-7 and the DNA end casts doubt on the J call. The CDR3 has 11 residues. From germline, CDR1 is ENHRY and CDR2 SYGVKD. CDR3 in DNA: TGTGCCGGGGGTATCGGCTACGAGCAGTACTTC. It translates to CAGGIGYEQYF.